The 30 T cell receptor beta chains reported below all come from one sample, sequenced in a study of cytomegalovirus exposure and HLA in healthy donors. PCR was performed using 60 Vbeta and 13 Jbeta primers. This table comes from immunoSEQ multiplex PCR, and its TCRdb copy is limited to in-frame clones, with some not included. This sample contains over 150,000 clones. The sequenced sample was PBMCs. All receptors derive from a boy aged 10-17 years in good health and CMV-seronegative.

CDR3 coding DNA: TGTGCCAGTAGTCCCGGGGGTCCGAGGGGTAATCAGCCCCAGCATTTT. Translated: CASSPGGPRGNQPQHF. This chain joins TRBV19 and TRBJ1-5; D is perhaps TRBD1 (5 bases). The CDR3 loop spans 16 amino acids. Trimming cost V 5 bases and J 4 bases, with 18 bases left between them. Germline CDR1 and CDR2: LNHDA and SQIVND (reference sequence).

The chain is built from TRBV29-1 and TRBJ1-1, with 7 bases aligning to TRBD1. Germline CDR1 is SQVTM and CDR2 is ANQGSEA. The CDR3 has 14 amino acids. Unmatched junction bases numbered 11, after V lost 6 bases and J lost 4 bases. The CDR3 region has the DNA TGCAGCGTCGGAGGGGGCGGGGGGTCCACTGAAGCTTTCTTT. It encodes CSVGGGGGSTEAFF.

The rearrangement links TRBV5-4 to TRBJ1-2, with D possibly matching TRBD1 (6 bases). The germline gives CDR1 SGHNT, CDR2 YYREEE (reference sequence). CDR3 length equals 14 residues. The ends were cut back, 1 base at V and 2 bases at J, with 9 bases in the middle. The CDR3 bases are TGTGCCAGCAGCTTGCGGACAGCAAACTATGGCTACACCTTC. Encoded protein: CASSLRTANYGYTF.

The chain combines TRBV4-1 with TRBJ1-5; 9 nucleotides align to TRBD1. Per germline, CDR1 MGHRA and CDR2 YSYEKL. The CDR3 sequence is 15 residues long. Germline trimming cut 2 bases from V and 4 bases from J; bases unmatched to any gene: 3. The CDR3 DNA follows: TGCGCCAGCAGCCAATTACAGGGGGCAAATCAGCCCCAGCATTTT. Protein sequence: CASSQLQGANQPQHF.

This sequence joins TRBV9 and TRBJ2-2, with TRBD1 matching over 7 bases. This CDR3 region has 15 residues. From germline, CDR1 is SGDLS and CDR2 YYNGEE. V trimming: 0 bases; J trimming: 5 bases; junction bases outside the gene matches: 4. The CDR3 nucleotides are TGTGCCAGCAGCGTAGGACAGGGTGGGACCGGGGAGCTGTTTTTT. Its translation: CASSVGQGGTGELFF.

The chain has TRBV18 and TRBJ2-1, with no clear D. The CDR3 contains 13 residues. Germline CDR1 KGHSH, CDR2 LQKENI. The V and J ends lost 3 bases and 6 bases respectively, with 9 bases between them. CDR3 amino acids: CASSPGQTNEQFF. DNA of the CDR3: TGTGCCAGCTCACCGGGCCAGACCAATGAGCAGTTCTTC.

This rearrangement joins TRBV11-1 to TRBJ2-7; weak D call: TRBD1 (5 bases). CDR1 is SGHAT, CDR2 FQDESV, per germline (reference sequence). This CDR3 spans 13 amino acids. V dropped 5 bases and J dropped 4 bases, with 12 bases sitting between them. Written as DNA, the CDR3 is TGTGCCAGCAGCGGCACAGGAGAGTACGAGCAGTACTTC. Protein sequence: CASSGTGEYEQYF.

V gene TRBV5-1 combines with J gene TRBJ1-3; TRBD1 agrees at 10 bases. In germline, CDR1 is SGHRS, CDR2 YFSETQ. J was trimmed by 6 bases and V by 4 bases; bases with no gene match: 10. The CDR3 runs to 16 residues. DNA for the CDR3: TGCGCCAGCAGCGGCAGAGGGACAGGGGTAGAAAACACCATATATTTT. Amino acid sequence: CASSGRGTGVENTIYF.

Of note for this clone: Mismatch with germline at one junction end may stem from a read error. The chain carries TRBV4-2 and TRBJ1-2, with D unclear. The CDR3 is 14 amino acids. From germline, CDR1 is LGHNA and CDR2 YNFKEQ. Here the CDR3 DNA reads TGTGCCAGCAGCCCCTTGGACGGGAACTATGGTTACACCTTC. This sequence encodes CASSPLDGNYGYTF.

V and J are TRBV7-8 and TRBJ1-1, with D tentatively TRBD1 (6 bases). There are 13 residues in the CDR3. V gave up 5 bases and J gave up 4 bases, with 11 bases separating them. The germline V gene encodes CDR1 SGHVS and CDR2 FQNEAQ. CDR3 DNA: TGTGCCAGCAGCCGACAGGTGGGCACTGAAGCTTTCTTT. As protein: CASSRQVGTEAFF.

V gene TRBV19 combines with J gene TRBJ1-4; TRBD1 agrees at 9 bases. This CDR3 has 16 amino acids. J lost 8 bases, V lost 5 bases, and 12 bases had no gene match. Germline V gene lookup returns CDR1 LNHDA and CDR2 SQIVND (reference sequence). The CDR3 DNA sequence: TGTGCCAGTAGTCTGGGCTCCGGGACAGGGATGGAAAAACTGTTTTTT. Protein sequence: CASSLGSGTGMEKLFF.

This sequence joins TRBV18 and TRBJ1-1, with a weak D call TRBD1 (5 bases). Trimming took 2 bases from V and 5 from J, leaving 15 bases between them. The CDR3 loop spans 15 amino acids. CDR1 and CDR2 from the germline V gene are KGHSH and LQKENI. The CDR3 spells CASSPSAGYGTEAFF. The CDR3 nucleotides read TGTGCCAGCTCACCATCGGCAGGGTATGGGACTGAAGCTTTCTTT.

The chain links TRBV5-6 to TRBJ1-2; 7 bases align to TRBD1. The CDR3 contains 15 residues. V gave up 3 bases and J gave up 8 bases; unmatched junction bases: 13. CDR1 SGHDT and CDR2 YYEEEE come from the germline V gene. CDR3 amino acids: CASSYSADRVIGYTF. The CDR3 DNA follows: TGTGCCAGCAGCTATAGCGCTGACAGGGTTATCGGCTACACCTTC.

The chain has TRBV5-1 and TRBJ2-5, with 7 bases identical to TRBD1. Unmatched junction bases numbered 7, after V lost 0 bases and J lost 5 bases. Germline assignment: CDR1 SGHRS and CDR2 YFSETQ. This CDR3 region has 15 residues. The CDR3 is CASSLGQGRAETQYF. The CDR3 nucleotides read TGCGCCAGCAGCTTGGGACAGGGACGGGCCGAGACCCAGTACTTC. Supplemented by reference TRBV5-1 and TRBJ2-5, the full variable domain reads KAGVTQTPRYLIKTRGQQVTLSCSPISGHRSVSWYQQTPGQGLQFLFEYFSETQRNKGNFPGRFSGRQFSNSRSEMNVSTLELGDSALYLCASSLGQGRAETQYFGPGTRLLVL.

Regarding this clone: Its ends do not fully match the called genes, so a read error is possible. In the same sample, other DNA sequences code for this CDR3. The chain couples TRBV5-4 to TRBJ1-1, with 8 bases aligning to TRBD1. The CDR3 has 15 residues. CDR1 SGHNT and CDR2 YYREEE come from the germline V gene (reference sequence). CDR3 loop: CASSLKDRANTEAFF. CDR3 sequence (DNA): TGTGCTAGCAGCTTGAAGGACAGGGCGAACACTGAAGCTTTCTTT.

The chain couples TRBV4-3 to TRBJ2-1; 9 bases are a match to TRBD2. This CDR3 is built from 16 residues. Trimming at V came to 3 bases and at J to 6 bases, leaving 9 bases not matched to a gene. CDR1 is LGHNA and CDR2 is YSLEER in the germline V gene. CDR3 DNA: TGCGCCAGCAGCCAGGGAGCGGGGGGCTCTTTCAATGAGCAGTTCTTC. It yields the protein CASSQGAGGSFNEQFF.

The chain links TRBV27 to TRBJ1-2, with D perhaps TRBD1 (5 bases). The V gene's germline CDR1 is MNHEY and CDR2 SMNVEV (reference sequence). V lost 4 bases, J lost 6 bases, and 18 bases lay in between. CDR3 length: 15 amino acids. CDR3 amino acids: CASSSQPDSLHGYTF. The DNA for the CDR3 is TGTGCCAGCAGTTCCCAGCCCGACAGTCTCCATGGCTACACCTTC.

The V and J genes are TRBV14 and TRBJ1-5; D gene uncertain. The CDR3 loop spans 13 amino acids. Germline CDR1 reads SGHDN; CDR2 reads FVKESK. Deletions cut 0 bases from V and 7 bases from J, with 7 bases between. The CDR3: CASSQDGGQPQHF. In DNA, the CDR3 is TGTGCCAGCAGCCAAGATGGCGGCCAGCCCCAGCATTTT. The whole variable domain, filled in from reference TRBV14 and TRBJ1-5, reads EAGVTQFPSHSVIEKGQTVTLRCDPISGHDNLYWYRRVMGKEIKFLLHFVKESKQDESGMPNNRFLAERTGGTYSTLKVQPAELEDSGVYFCASSQDGGQPQHFGDGTRLSIL.

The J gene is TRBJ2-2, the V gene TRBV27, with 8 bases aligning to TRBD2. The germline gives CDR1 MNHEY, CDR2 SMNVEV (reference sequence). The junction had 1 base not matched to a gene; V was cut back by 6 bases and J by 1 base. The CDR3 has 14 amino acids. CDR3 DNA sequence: TGTGCCAGCAGCGCGGGGGGGAACACCGGGGAGCTGTTTTTT. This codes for CASSAGGNTGELFF.

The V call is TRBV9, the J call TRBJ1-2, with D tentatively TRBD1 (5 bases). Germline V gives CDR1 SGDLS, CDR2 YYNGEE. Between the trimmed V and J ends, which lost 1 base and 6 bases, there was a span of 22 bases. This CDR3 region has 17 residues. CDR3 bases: TGTGCCAGCAGCGTACCGGGGGACGGTGGGTCATTCAATGGCTACACCTTC. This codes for CASSVPGDGGSFNGYTF.

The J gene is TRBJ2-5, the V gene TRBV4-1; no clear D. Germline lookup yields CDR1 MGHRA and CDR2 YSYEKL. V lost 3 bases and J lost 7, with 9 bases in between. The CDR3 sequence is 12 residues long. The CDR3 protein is CASSHPRGTQYF. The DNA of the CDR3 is TGCGCCAGCAGCCACCCCCGAGGGACCCAGTACTTC.

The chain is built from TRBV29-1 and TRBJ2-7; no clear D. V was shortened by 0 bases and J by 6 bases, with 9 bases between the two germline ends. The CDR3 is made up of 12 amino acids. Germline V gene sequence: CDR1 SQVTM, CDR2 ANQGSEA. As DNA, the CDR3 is TGCAGCGTTGAAGATGTCCCCGGCGAGCAGTACTTC. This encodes CSVEDVPGEQYF.

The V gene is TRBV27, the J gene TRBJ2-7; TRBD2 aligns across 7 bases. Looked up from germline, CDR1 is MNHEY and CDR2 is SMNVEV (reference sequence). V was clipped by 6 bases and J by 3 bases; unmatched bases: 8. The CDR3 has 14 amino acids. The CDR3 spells CASRDNGGVYEQYF. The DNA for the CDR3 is TGTGCCAGCAGAGACAATGGGGGGGTCTACGAGCAGTACTTC.

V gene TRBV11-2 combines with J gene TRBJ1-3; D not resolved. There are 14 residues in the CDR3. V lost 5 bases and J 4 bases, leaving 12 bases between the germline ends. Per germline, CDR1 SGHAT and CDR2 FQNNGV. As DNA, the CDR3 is TGTGCCAGCAGCCCCCTGGAGCTAGGAAACACCATATATTTT. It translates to CASSPLELGNTIYF.

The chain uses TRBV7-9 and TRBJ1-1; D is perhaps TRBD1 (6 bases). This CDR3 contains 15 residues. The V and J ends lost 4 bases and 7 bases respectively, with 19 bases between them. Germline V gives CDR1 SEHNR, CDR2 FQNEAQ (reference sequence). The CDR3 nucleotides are TGTGCCAGCAGCTCCTCTTCATCAGGACAGTTTGAAGCTTTCTTT. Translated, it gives CASSSSSSGQFEAFF.

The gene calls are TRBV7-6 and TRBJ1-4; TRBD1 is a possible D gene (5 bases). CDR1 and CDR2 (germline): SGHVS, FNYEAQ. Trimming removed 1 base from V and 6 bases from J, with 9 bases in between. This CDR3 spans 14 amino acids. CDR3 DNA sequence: TGTGCCAGCAGCTTAGTTCAGGGTCATGAAAAACTGTTTTTT. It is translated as CASSLVQGHEKLFF.

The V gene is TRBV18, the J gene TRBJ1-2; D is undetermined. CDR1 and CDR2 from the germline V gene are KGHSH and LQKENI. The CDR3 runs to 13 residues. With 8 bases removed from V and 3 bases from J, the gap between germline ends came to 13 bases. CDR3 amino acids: CASLPFSDYGYTF. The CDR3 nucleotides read TGTGCCAGCCTCCCCTTCTCGGACTATGGCTACACCTTC.

The CDR3 sequence: CASRSIVSPLHF. As DNA, the CDR3 is TGTGCCAGCAGGTCAATTGTTTCACCCCTCCACTTT. The chain recombines TRBV7-2 with TRBJ1-6; D gene uncertain. CDR1 and CDR2 from the germline V gene are SGHTA and FQGNSA. V was pared by 6 bases and J by 9 bases, with 9 bases between. The CDR3 sequence is 12 residues long.

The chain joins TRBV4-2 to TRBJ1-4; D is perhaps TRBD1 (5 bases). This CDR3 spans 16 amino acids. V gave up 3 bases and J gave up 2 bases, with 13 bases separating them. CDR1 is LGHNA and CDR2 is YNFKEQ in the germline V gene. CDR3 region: CASSQAREGTNEKLFF. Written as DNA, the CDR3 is TGTGCCAGCAGCCAGGCCAGGGAGGGCACTAATGAAAAACTGTTTTTT.

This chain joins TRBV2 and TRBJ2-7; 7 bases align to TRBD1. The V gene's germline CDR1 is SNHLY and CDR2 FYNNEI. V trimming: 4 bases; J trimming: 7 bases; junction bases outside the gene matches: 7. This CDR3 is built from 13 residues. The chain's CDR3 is CASSVRGLLEQYF. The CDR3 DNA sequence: TGTGCCAGCAGTGTCAGGGGGTTATTGGAGCAGTACTTC. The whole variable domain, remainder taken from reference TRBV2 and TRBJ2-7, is EPEVTQTPSHQVTQMGQEVILRCVPISNHLYFYWYRQILGQKVEFLVSFYNNEISEKSEIFDDQFSVERPDGSNFTLKIRSTKLEDSAMYFCASSVRGLLEQYFGPGTRLTVT.